These 2 T cell receptor beta chains originate from one sample sequenced in a study of blood T cell repertoires in COVID-19. The repertoire was sequenced with immunoSEQ multiplex PCR; TCRdb's copy has only in-frame clones and lacks some. The repertoire holds about 200,000 clones, with more than 75% as singletons. Source material: PBMCs or T cells enriched from blood (not recorded which). These receptors were obtained from a man aged 40-49 years with acute COVID-19.

CDR3 DNA sequence: TGTGCCAGCAGCTTTGGTGGTGGGTCAGGGGGCTACGAGCAGTACTTC. Protein product: CASSFGGGSGGYEQYF. V usage is TRBV5-4 and J usage is TRBJ2-7, with 7 bases that match TRBD1. This CDR3 contains 16 residues. The germline gives CDR1 SGHNT, CDR2 YYREEE (reference sequence). J lost 3 bases, V lost 2 bases, and 11 bases had no gene match. The full variable domain, in which reference TRBV5-4 and TRBJ2-7 provide the parts outside the CDR3, is ETGVTQSPTHLIKTRGQQVTLRCSSQSGHNTVSWYQQALGQGPQFIFQYYREEENGRGNFPPRFSGLQFPNYSSELNVNALELDDSALYLCASSFGGGSGGYEQYFGPGTRLTVT.

The V gene is TRBV30, the J gene TRBJ1-5; maybe TRBD1 (5 bases). Trimming removed 4 bases at V and 0 bases at J, with 10 bases between. The germline V gene encodes CDR1 GTSNPN and CDR2 SVGIG (reference sequence). The CDR3 has 14 amino acids. The CDR3 region is CAWNTGYSNQPQHF. The CDR3, as DNA: TGTGCCTGGAATACAGGTTATAGCAATCAGCCCCAGCATTTT.